Following are 24 T cell receptor beta chains from one sample sequenced in a study of beta chain features in type 1 diabetes. Study-wide points: Moderate but significant shortening of TCRB CDR3s was recorded in all four CD4+ subsets from Type 1 diabetes patients.

Antigen specificity for these receptors is unknown. Expressed TCRB transcripts were sequenced after all isolated RNA was converted to cDNA. Some clones are missing from TCRdb's copy, which holds only in-frame ones; the method was immunoSEQ multiplex PCR. The data show some 280,000 clones, with approximately 15% seen just once and more than 0.015% held by the top ten. The material sequenced was naive CD4+ T cells from blood. The source of these receptors is a young man with type 1 diabetes.

This clone was seen a few times. V and J are TRBV7-3 and TRBJ2-7, with D possibly matching TRBD2 (5 bases). This CDR3 is built from 13 residues. The V gene's germline CDR1 is SGHTA and CDR2 FQGTGA. Trimming left V 5 bases short and J 5 bases short, with 13 bases between. Here the CDR3 reads CASSKGAGDEQYF. The CDR3 DNA reads as TGTGCCAGCAGCAAGGGAGCCGGCGACGAGCAGTACTTC.

This clone has more than one count but fewer than ten. The rearrangement uses TRBV9 and TRBJ1-5, with TRBD1 as a possible D gene (5 bases). The CDR3 length is 16 residues. Germline V gene data show CDR1 as SGDLS and CDR2 as YYNGEE. The V end lost 0 bases, the J end lost 3 bases, and 13 bases lay between the germline ends. The CDR3 here is CASSVGGGGNNQPQHF. CDR3 sequence (DNA): TGTGCCAGCAGCGTAGGGGGCGGTGGGAACAATCAGCCCCAGCATTTT.

The rearrangement links TRBV30 to TRBJ1-1; 11 positions match TRBD1. Unmatched junction bases numbered 6, after V lost 5 bases and J lost 7 bases. The length of the CDR3 is 13 residues. In germline, CDR1 is GTSNPN, CDR2 SVGIG (reference sequence). The CDR3 sequence: CAWVGQGAGEAFF. The CDR3 nucleotides read TGTGCCTGGGTCGGACAGGGGGCTGGTGAAGCTTTCTTT.

V is TRBV4-3 and J is TRBJ1-2, with D tentatively TRBD1 (5 bases). The CDR3 is 13 residues long. Germline loops: CDR1 LGHNA, CDR2 YSLEER. V was clipped by 1 base and J by 2 bases, with 5 bases between them. The CDR3 bases are TGCGCCAGCAGCCAAGGACAGAACTATGGCTACACCTTC. Translation gives CASSQGQNYGYTF.

This clone showed up just a few times. CDR3 amino acids: CASSPSGSTQYF. The CDR3 coding sequence is TGTGCCAGCAGCCCCTCGGGTTCTACGCAGTATTTT. The V and J genes are TRBV7-8 and TRBJ2-3; D is ambiguous. The germline CDR1 and CDR2 sequences are SGHVS and FQNEAQ. Trimming shortened V by 5 bases and J by 8 bases, and 11 bases separated the two germline ends. The CDR3 is 12 residues long.

The rearrangement links TRBV28 to TRBJ2-7, with D maybe TRBD2 (6 bases). The germline V gene encodes CDR1 MDHEN and CDR2 SYDVKM. The V end was cut by 6 bases, the J end by 2 bases, with 11 bases between. The CDR3 extends over 13 amino acids. This chain's CDR3 is CASRPGLTYEQYF. CDR3 coding DNA: TGTGCCAGCAGGCCGGGACTTACCTACGAGCAGTACTTC.

This chain links TRBV28 with TRBJ1-2, with TRBD1 matching over 7 bases. Germline V gene data show CDR1 as MDHEN and CDR2 as SYDVKM. The CDR3 loop spans 12 amino acids. Trimming cost V 6 bases and J 5 bases; bases outside gene matches: 3. The CDR3 bases are TGTGCCAGCAGGCCGGGACAGTATGGCTACACCTTC. Translation: CASRPGQYGYTF.

V usage is TRBV28 and J usage is TRBJ2-5, with a weak D call TRBD2 (6 bases). The CDR3 loop spans 14 amino acids. V lost 3 bases to trimming and J lost 4 bases, with 12 bases between them. Germline CDR1 and CDR2: MDHEN and SYDVKM. DNA for the CDR3: TGTGCCAGCAGTTTCACTAGCCGTGTAGAGACCCAGTACTTC. Translating it yields CASSFTSRVETQYF.

V and J are TRBV7-2 and TRBJ2-5; 7 bases fit TRBD2. This CDR3 contains 15 residues. The junction had 14 bases not matched to a gene; V was cut back by 8 bases and J by 5 bases. In germline, CDR1 is SGHTA, CDR2 FQGNSA. In DNA, the CDR3 is TGTGCCAGCTTGGGCGGGAGCAGTGTTTTGGAGACCCAGTACTTC. Translated: CASLGGSSVLETQYF.

In nucleotides, the CDR3 is TGTGCCACCAGCAGGACAGCAACTAATGAAAAACTGTTTTTT. Amino acid sequence: CATSRTATNEKLFF. J is TRBJ1-4 and V is TRBV15; D possibly corresponds to TRBD1 (5 bases). The CDR3 has 14 residues. Germline loops: CDR1 LNHNV, CDR2 YYDKDF (reference sequence). The ends were cut back, 3 bases at V and 0 bases at J, with 5 bases in the middle.

The chain couples TRBV6-5 to TRBJ2-1; 10 positions match TRBD1. Trimming cost V 5 bases and J 5 bases; bases outside gene matches: 6. In germline, CDR1 is MNHEY, CDR2 SVGAGI. The CDR3 runs 15 residues. CDR3 sequence (DNA): TGTGCCAGCAGTGGACAGGGGGATGACCACAATGAGCAGTTCTTC. It is translated as CASSGQGDDHNEQFF.

The J gene is TRBJ2-4, the V gene TRBV6-5, with 7 positions matching TRBD1. The CDR3 runs 14 residues. Germline lookup yields CDR1 MNHEY and CDR2 SVGAGI. V lost 6 bases and J lost 6; bases outside the gene matches: 8. The CDR3 protein is CASRSQGQGNIQYF. The CDR3 bases are TGTGCCAGCAGGTCACAGGGGCAAGGAAACATTCAGTACTTC.

This clone was picked up one time. This chain connects TRBV18 to TRBJ2-1; D call uncertain. There are 11 residues in the CDR3. Deletions cut 6 bases from V and 4 bases from J, with 4 bases between. The V gene's germline CDR1 is KGHSH and CDR2 LQKENI. The CDR3 sequence is CASSPYNEQFF. The CDR3, as DNA: TGTGCCAGCTCCCCTTACAATGAGCAGTTCTTC.

The rearrangement uses TRBV7-3 and TRBJ2-5; D perhaps matches TRBD2 (6 bases). CDR1 is SGHTA, CDR2 FQGTGA, per germline. The CDR3 runs to 14 residues. The V end lost 5 bases, the J end lost 7 bases, and 17 bases lay between the germline ends. Here the CDR3 reads CASSPRGQSGTQYF. The CDR3, as DNA: TGTGCCAGCAGCCCGCGGGGCCAGTCAGGGACCCAGTACTTC.

This clone was counted between two and nine times. The chain employs TRBV7-2 and TRBJ1-5; 8 bases are a match to TRBD1. Germline loops: CDR1 SGHTA, CDR2 FQGNSA. The CDR3 runs 14 residues. The junction had 5 bases not matched to a gene; V was cut back by 5 bases and J by 5 bases. CDR3: CASSVDRGHQPQHF. CDR3 nucleotide sequence: TGTGCCAGCAGCGTAGACAGGGGTCATCAGCCCCAGCATTTT.

This chain connects TRBV2 to TRBJ2-2, with TRBD2 identical over 9 bases. Germline trimming cut 5 bases from V and 7 bases from J; bases unmatched to any gene: 11. Germline CDR1 reads SNHLY; CDR2 reads FYNNEI. The CDR3 length is 16 residues. The CDR3 reads CASSSRIAGVRGELFF. As DNA, the CDR3 is TGTGCCAGCAGTTCCCGGATAGCGGGAGTCCGCGGGGAGCTGTTTTTT.

The V call is TRBV7-9, the J call TRBJ1-1; D is ambiguous. Germline lookup yields CDR1 SEHNR and CDR2 FQNEAQ (reference sequence). Trimming left V 0 bases short and J 0 bases short, with 8 bases between. CDR3 length equals 15 residues. CDR3 nucleotide sequence: TGTGCCAGCAGCTTAGCTGCGAGCCTGAACACTGAAGCTTTCTTT. It translates to CASSLAASLNTEAFF. Filled out from reference TRBV7-9 and TRBJ1-1, the complete variable domain reads DTGVSQNPRHKITKRGQNVTFRCDPISEHNRLYWYRQTLGQGPEFLTYFQNEAQLEKSRLLSDRFSAERPKGSFSTLEIQRTEQGDSAMYLCASSLAASLNTEAFFGQGTRLTVV.

A single count supports this clone. The chain carries TRBV5-1 and TRBJ1-4; D uncertain. The germline V gene encodes CDR1 SGHRS and CDR2 YFSETQ. Trimming cost V 1 base and J 0 bases, with 4 bases left between them. This CDR3 has 14 residues. The CDR3: CASSLTSTNEKLFF. In nucleotides, the CDR3 is TGCGCCAGCAGCTTGACTTCAACTAATGAAAAACTGTTTTTT.

This clone was counted only a few times. J is TRBJ2-2 and V is TRBV6-1; tentative D call: TRBD1 (5 bases). CDR3 size: 13 residues. Trimming stripped 3 bases from V and 8 bases from J, with 10 bases between. CDR1 is MNHNS and CDR2 is SASEGT in the germline V gene. As DNA, the CDR3 is TGTGCCAGCAGTGAGCAGGGAACGGGGGAGCTGTTTTTT. Translating it yields CASSEQGTGELFF.

This chain's CDR3 is CASSSRDRLAGEVGEQYF. The CDR3 DNA sequence: TGTGCCAGCAGCTCCAGGGACAGGTTAGCGGGAGAGGTAGGCGAGCAGTACTTC. The chain employs TRBV7-9 and TRBJ2-7, with D possibly matching TRBD2 (9 bases). Between the trimmed V and J ends, which lost 4 bases and 6 bases, there was a span of 28 bases. The CDR3 sequence is 18 residues long. Germline CDR1 and CDR2: SEHNR and FQNEAQ (reference sequence). Based on the CDR3 plus reference TRBV7-9 and TRBJ2-7, the full variable domain is DTGVSQNPRHKITKRGQNVTFRCDPISEHNRLYWYRQTLGQGPEFLTYFQNEAQLEKSRLLSDRFSAERPKGSFSTLEIQRTEQGDSAMYLCASSSRDRLAGEVGEQYFGPGTRLTVT.

The chain employs TRBV25-1 and TRBJ1-1; TRBD1 aligns across 9 bases. Losses at the gene ends were 3 bases for V and 6 bases for J; bases not matched to a gene: 8. The germline gives CDR1 MGHDK, CDR2 SYGVNS. The CDR3 runs to 15 residues. CDR3: CASSDRQGVGAEAFF. CDR3 bases: TGTGCCAGCAGTGATCGACAGGGGGTAGGGGCTGAAGCTTTCTTT.

CDR3 region: CASSLLGTSGLRGETQYF. The CDR3 DNA is TGCGCCAGCAGCTTACTTGGGACTAGCGGGCTTCGCGGCGAGACCCAGTACTTC. V gene TRBV5-1 combines with J gene TRBJ2-5; 12 positions match TRBD2. The V gene end was trimmed by 2 bases and the J gene end by 5 bases; junction bases not matched to a gene: 13. Germline V gene data show CDR1 as SGHRS and CDR2 as YFSETQ. The CDR3 has 18 amino acids.

This clone was detected only a few times. The V gene is TRBV5-1, the J gene TRBJ2-1; 7 positions match TRBD2. The CDR3 has 14 amino acids. Trimming took 0 bases from V and 6 from J; bases not matched to a gene: 3. From germline, CDR1 is SGHRS and CDR2 YFSETQ. The CDR3 DNA follows: TGCGCCAGCAGCTTGGAGGGACTAAGCAATGAGCAGTTCTTC. The encoded protein is CASSLEGLSNEQFF.

This clone showed up just a few times. The rearrangement uses TRBV19 and TRBJ2-6; tentatively, D is TRBD2 (5 bases). Trimming pared 0 bases from V and 6 bases from J, leaving 9 bases between. This CDR3 spans 15 amino acids. From germline, CDR1 is LNHDA and CDR2 SQIVND (reference sequence). CDR3 nucleotide sequence: TGTGCCAGTAGTATAGATGGAGGATCGGCCAACGTCCTGACTTTC. Translating gives CASSIDGGSANVLTF.